This is a list of T cell receptor beta chains from one sample in a study of cytomegalovirus exposure and HLA in healthy donors. Clones were sequenced by immunoSEQ multiplex PCR, and TCRdb holds only the in-frame ones, with some missing. The data contain 200,000 to 250,000 clones, roughly 82% of them seen just once; the ten biggest clones take up around 5%. The sequencing sample was made of PBMCs. The receptor source for this set is a woman aged 35 to 49 in good health and CMV-seropositive. CDR3s include the opening cysteine and the closing phenylalanine or tryptophan. Each record gives: V gene, D gene, J gene, clone size, CDR3 protein, CDR3 DNA. The D gene is left open where the match is weak. Where a row states a size, it is once, few, many or the class of an expanded clone; other rows omit it.

v_call: TRBV15; d_call: TRBD2; j_call: TRBJ2-1; clone_size: -; cdr3_aa: CATSRPLAGRGGNEQFF; cdr3_nt: TGTGCCACCAGCAGACCACTAGCGGGACGAGGGGGGAATGAGCAGTTCTTC
v_call: TRBV30; d_call: -; j_call: TRBJ1-6; clone_size: -; cdr3_aa: CAWSVTGFNSPLHF; cdr3_nt: TGTGCCTGGAGTGTAACCGGGTTTAATTCACCCCTCCACTTT
v_call: TRBV27; d_call: TRBD2; j_call: TRBJ2-2; clone_size: few; cdr3_aa: CASSLSSGGVHGELFF; cdr3_nt: TGTGCCAGCAGCCTCAGTTCCGGGGGGGTTCATGGGGAGCTGTTTTTT
v_call: TRBV10-3; d_call: TRBD1; j_call: TRBJ1-6; clone_size: -; cdr3_aa: CAISDRPQGESPLHF; cdr3_nt: TGTGCCATCAGTGATCGGCCCCAGGGGGAATCACCCCTCCACTTT
v_call: TRBV6-5; d_call: -; j_call: TRBJ2-7; clone_size: -; cdr3_aa: CASSTLSVSAYEQYF; cdr3_nt: TGTGCCAGCAGTACCCTCTCGGTTAGCGCCTACGAGCAGTACTTC
v_call: TRBV18; d_call: -; j_call: TRBJ2-7; clone_size: -; cdr3_aa: CASSPAGLSSYEQYF; cdr3_nt: TGTGCCAGCTCACCAGCAGGTCTCAGCTCCTACGAGCAGTACTTC
v_call: TRBV4-1; d_call: -; j_call: TRBJ2-5; clone_size: -; cdr3_aa: CASSQALIETQYF; cdr3_nt: TGCGCCAGCAGCCAAGCCCTAATCGAGACCCAGTACTTC
v_call: TRBV7-9; d_call: TRBD1; j_call: TRBJ2-7; clone_size: -; cdr3_aa: CASSLDGQGYEQYF; cdr3_nt: TGTGCCAGCAGCTTAGACGGACAGGGCTACGAGCAGTACTTC
v_call: TRBV4-2; d_call: TRBD2; j_call: TRBJ2-1; clone_size: -; cdr3_aa: CASSQDGASGRFANEQFF; cdr3_nt: TGTGCCAGCAGCCAAGATGGGGCTAGCGGGAGATTTGCGAATGAGCAGTTCTTC
v_call: TRBV5-4; d_call: -; j_call: TRBJ1-4; clone_size: -; cdr3_aa: CASSLRQGSEKLFF; cdr3_nt: TGTGCCAGCAGCTTGCGGCAGGGCAGTGAAAAACTGTTTTTT
v_call: TRBV2; d_call: TRBD2; j_call: TRBJ2-7; clone_size: once; cdr3_aa: CASSESGGLSSYEQYF; cdr3_nt: TGTGCCAGCAGCGAAAGCGGGGGTCTGAGCTCCTACGAGCAGTACTTC
v_call: TRBV6-6; d_call: TRBD1; j_call: TRBJ2-5; clone_size: -; cdr3_aa: CASRAPGTGGGGQYF; cdr3_nt: TGTGCCAGCAGGGCCCCCGGGACAGGGGGCGGGGGGCAGTACTTC
v_call: TRBV6-1; d_call: -; j_call: TRBJ1-2; clone_size: few; cdr3_aa: CASSERGSMSGYTF; cdr3_nt: TGTGCCAGCAGTGAAAGGGGCAGTATGTCTGGCTACACCTTC
v_call: TRBV2; d_call: TRBD2; j_call: TRBJ2-1; clone_size: -; cdr3_aa: CASSGMPSGIGNEQFF; cdr3_nt: TGTGCCAGCAGTGGAATGCCTAGCGGGATAGGTAATGAGCAGTTCTTC
v_call: TRBV5-1; d_call: TRBD2; j_call: TRBJ2-3; clone_size: -; cdr3_aa: CASSLGGLAADTQYF; cdr3_nt: TGCGCCAGCAGCTTGGGGGGACTAGCGGCAGATACGCAGTATTTT
v_call: TRBV11-3; d_call: TRBD2; j_call: TRBJ2-1; clone_size: -; cdr3_aa: CASSAPGGGSYNEQFF; cdr3_nt: TGTGCCAGCAGCGCCCCTGGGGGGGGGTCCTACAATGAGCAGTTCTTC
v_call: TRBV19; d_call: TRBD1; j_call: TRBJ1-1; clone_size: few; cdr3_aa: CASRPADREGTEAFF; cdr3_nt: TGTGCCAGTAGACCGGCGGACAGGGAGGGCACTGAAGCTTTCTTT
v_call: TRBV19; d_call: -; j_call: TRBJ2-2; clone_size: -; cdr3_aa: CASRDRSHTGELFF; cdr3_nt: TGTGCCAGTAGAGACAGGAGCCACACCGGGGAGCTGTTTTTT
v_call: TRBV6-6; d_call: TRBD1; j_call: TRBJ1-2; clone_size: -; cdr3_aa: CASSYYGTGGDGYTF; cdr3_nt: TGTGCCAGCAGTTACTATGGGACAGGGGGCGATGGCTACACCTTC
v_call: TRBV7-2; d_call: TRBD2; j_call: TRBJ2-7; clone_size: -; cdr3_aa: CASSLAVTSGTAEQYF; cdr3_nt: TGTGCCAGCAGCTTAGCCGTGACTAGCGGGACGGCCGAGCAGTACTTC
v_call: TRBV7-9; d_call: -; j_call: TRBJ1-2; clone_size: -; cdr3_aa: CASSLSGLNYGYTF; cdr3_nt: TGTGCCAGCAGCTTATCAGGGCTTAACTATGGCTACACCTTC
v_call: TRBV7-2; d_call: -; j_call: TRBJ2-1; clone_size: -; cdr3_aa: CASSQWTANNEQFF; cdr3_nt: TGTGCCAGCAGCCAATGGACTGCAAACAATGAGCAGTTCTTC
v_call: TRBV6-1; d_call: TRBD1; j_call: TRBJ1-2; clone_size: once; cdr3_aa: CASSESYRGDYGYTF; cdr3_nt: TGTGCCAGCAGTGAATCCTACAGGGGTGACTATGGCTACACCTTC
v_call: TRBV18; d_call: -; j_call: TRBJ1-1; clone_size: -; cdr3_aa: CASSPQHGLDGEAFF; cdr3_nt: TGTGCCAGCTCACCCCAGCATGGACTCGACGGTGAAGCTTTCTTT
v_call: TRBV30; d_call: -; j_call: TRBJ1-1; clone_size: -; cdr3_aa: CAWSVFSTEAFF; cdr3_nt: TGTGCCTGGAGTGTATTTAGCACTGAAGCTTTCTTT
v_call: TRBV4-3; d_call: -; j_call: TRBJ2-1; clone_size: -; cdr3_aa: CASSAQEVLTYNEQFF; cdr3_nt: TGCGCCAGCAGCGCCCAGGAGGTCCTAACCTACAATGAGCAGTTCTTC
v_call: TRBV4-3; d_call: -; j_call: TRBJ2-3; clone_size: -; cdr3_aa: CASSQDQGEATDTQYF; cdr3_nt: TGCGCCAGCAGCCAAGATCAAGGGGAAGCCACAGATACGCAGTATTTT
v_call: TRBV21-1; d_call: -; j_call: TRBJ1-6; clone_size: -; cdr3_aa: CASSNSQRLPGQGRSPLHF; cdr3_nt: TGTGCCAGCAGCAATAGCCAAAGGTTGCCGGGACAGGGTAGGTCACCCCTCCACTTT
v_call: TRBV6-5; d_call: -; j_call: TRBJ2-1; clone_size: -; cdr3_aa: CASSLSYNEQFF; cdr3_nt: TGTGCCAGCAGCCTCTCCTACAATGAGCAGTTCTTC
v_call: TRBV7-2; d_call: TRBD1; j_call: TRBJ1-4; clone_size: -; cdr3_aa: CASSLSGTGVEKLFF; cdr3_nt: TGTGCCAGCAGCTTGAGTGGGACAGGGGTTGAAAAACTGTTTTTT
v_call: TRBV30; d_call: -; j_call: TRBJ1-2; clone_size: -; cdr3_aa: CAWSAGVNYGYTF; cdr3_nt: TGTGCCTGGAGCGCAGGGGTGAACTATGGCTACACCTTC
v_call: TRBV11-2; d_call: TRBD1; j_call: TRBJ1-4; clone_size: -; cdr3_aa: CASSLGGQRNEKLFF; cdr3_nt: TGTGCCAGCAGCTTAGGGGGACAGAGAAATGAAAAACTGTTTTTT
v_call: TRBV30; d_call: TRBD2; j_call: TRBJ2-4; clone_size: -; cdr3_aa: CAWSVAGGASIQYF; cdr3_nt: TGTGCCTGGAGTGTAGCGGGGGGCGCGAGCATTCAGTACTTC
v_call: TRBV11-2; d_call: -; j_call: TRBJ1-2; clone_size: -; cdr3_aa: CASSLVDRGGYGYTF; cdr3_nt: TGTGCCAGCAGCTTAGTGGATAGGGGCGGCTATGGCTACACCTTC
v_call: TRBV5-1; d_call: -; j_call: TRBJ1-5; clone_size: -; cdr3_aa: CASSFPREWEAQHF; cdr3_nt: TGCGCCAGCAGTTTTCCCAGGGAGTGGGAGGCCCAGCATTTT
v_call: TRBV10-3; d_call: TRBD1; j_call: TRBJ2-3; clone_size: -; cdr3_aa: CAISLGQGGTDTQYF; cdr3_nt: TGTGCCATCAGCTTGGGACAGGGGGGCACAGATACGCAGTATTTT
v_call: TRBV7-9; d_call: -; j_call: TRBJ1-2; clone_size: -; cdr3_aa: CASSFTDTRPHGYTF; cdr3_nt: TGTGCCAGCAGCTTTACTGACACGAGACCCCATGGCTACACCTTC
v_call: TRBV7-6; d_call: -; j_call: TRBJ1-1; clone_size: -; cdr3_aa: CANSPRRGTEAFF; cdr3_nt: TGTGCCAACAGCCCCCGTAGGGGCACTGAAGCTTTCTTT
v_call: TRBV7-2; d_call: TRBD2; j_call: TRBJ2-7; clone_size: -; cdr3_aa: CASSPRTSGVGYEQYF; cdr3_nt: TGTGCCAGCAGCCCACGGACTAGCGGGGTTGGTTACGAGCAGTACTTC
v_call: TRBV19; d_call: TRBD2; j_call: TRBJ2-2; clone_size: -; cdr3_aa: CATQGGPSGTGELFF; cdr3_nt: TGTGCCACCCAAGGGGGGCCTAGCGGGACCGGGGAGCTGTTTTTT
v_call: TRBV11-3; d_call: -; j_call: TRBJ2-5; clone_size: -; cdr3_aa: CATGEGGGGWETQYF; cdr3_nt: TGTGCCACCGGGGAGGGGGGGGGAGGCTGGGAGACCCAGTACTTC
v_call: TRBV7-9; d_call: TRBD2; j_call: TRBJ2-3; clone_size: -; cdr3_aa: CASSLTGLAGFSSTDTQYF; cdr3_nt: TGTGCCAGCAGCTTAACGGGACTAGCGGGTTTCTCAAGCACAGATACGCAGTATTTT
v_call: TRBV5-8; d_call: -; j_call: TRBJ2-3; clone_size: -; cdr3_aa: CASSFRGASTDTQYF; cdr3_nt: TGTGCCAGCAGCTTCCGGGGAGCTAGCACAGATACGCAGTATTTT
v_call: TRBV7-2; d_call: -; j_call: TRBJ2-3; clone_size: -; cdr3_aa: CASSFGGQTDTQYF; cdr3_nt: TGTGCCAGCAGCTTCGGGGGGCAGACAGATACGCAGTATTTT
v_call: TRBV9; d_call: -; j_call: TRBJ1-6; clone_size: once; cdr3_aa: CASSAFSYSPLHF; cdr3_nt: TGTGCCAGCAGCGCTTTCAGTTATTCACCCCTCCACTTT
v_call: TRBV5-1; d_call: TRBD1; j_call: TRBJ1-2; clone_size: -; cdr3_aa: CASSYTGQLDGYTF; cdr3_nt: TGCGCCAGCAGCTATACGGGACAGTTAGATGGCTACACCTTC
v_call: TRBV5-1; d_call: TRBD1; j_call: TRBJ2-2; clone_size: -; cdr3_aa: CASSSYPDRGHTGELFF; cdr3_nt: TGCGCCAGCAGCTCCTATCCCGACAGGGGGCACACCGGGGAGCTGTTTTTT
v_call: TRBV4-3; d_call: -; j_call: TRBJ2-2; clone_size: -; cdr3_aa: CASSQDQGQNTGELFF; cdr3_nt: TGCGCCAGCAGCCAAGATCAAGGACAGAACACCGGGGAGCTGTTTTTT
v_call: TRBV30; d_call: -; j_call: TRBJ2-2; clone_size: -; cdr3_aa: CASPRPGLVTGELFF; cdr3_nt: TGTGCCTCGCCCCGACCGGGGTTGGTCACCGGGGAGCTGTTTTTT
v_call: TRBV19; d_call: TRBD1; j_call: TRBJ2-7; clone_size: once; cdr3_aa: CASSGGTVGTGGGEQYF; cdr3_nt: TGTGCCAGTAGTGGCGGAACCGTCGGGACAGGGGGCGGTGAGCAGTACTTC